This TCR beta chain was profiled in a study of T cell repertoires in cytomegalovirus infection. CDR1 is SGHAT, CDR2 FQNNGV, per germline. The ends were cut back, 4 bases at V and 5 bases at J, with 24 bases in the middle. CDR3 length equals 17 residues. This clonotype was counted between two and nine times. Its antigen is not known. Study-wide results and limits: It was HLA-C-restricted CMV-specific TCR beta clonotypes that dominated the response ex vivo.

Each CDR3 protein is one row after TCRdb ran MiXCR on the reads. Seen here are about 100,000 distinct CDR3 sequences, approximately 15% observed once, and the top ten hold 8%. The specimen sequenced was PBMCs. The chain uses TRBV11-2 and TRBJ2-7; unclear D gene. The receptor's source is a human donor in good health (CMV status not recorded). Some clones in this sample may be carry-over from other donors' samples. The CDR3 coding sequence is TGTGCCAGCAGCTCCCCTCCCCGTTCGACGGTACGGGACGAGCAGTACTTC. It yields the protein CASSSPPRSTVRDEQYF.